What follows are 24 T cell receptor beta chains derived from one specimen sequenced in a study of T cell responses to AZD1222 COVID-19 vaccine. Method: immunoSEQ multiplex PCR; TCRdb's copy keeps in-frame clones and lacks some. The table has 100,000 to 150,000 clones, about 85% seen once. The sequenced sample was peripheral blood, obtained on day 0 of AZD1222 vaccination. The receptors originated from an adult in good health.

The chain carries TRBV19 and TRBJ1-5, with D perhaps TRBD1 (5 bases). CDR1 and CDR2 (germline): LNHDA, SQIVND (reference sequence). V gave up 3 bases and J gave up 4 bases, with 13 bases separating them. This CDR3 contains 15 residues. DNA of the CDR3: TGTGCCAGTAGTATCCCAGGGAGGGTTAATCAGCCCCAGCATTTT. Residues: CASSIPGRVNQPQHF.

The chain links TRBV6-2 or TRBV6-3 to TRBJ1-3; TRBD1 aligns across 9 bases. The trim removed 2 bases at V and 4 bases at J, leaving 15 bases unmatched. In germline, CDR1 is MNHEY, CDR2 SVGEGT. CDR3 length equals 19 residues. The chain's CDR3 is CASSYPSYRGRAGGNTIYF. The DNA of the CDR3 is TGTGCCAGCAGTTACCCATCGTACAGGGGGCGTGCAGGCGGAAACACCATATATTTT.

This clone was seen only once. This CDR3 reads CASSLSPTGSNQPQHF. For the CDR3, the DNA is TGTGCCAGCAGTTTGTCCCCAACAGGGAGCAATCAGCCCCAGCATTTT. This chain connects TRBV27 to TRBJ1-5, with a possible D match to TRBD1 (6 bases). The CDR3 length is 16 residues. In germline, CDR1 is MNHEY, CDR2 SMNVEV (reference sequence). V was shortened by 3 bases and J by 1 base, with 13 bases between the two germline ends.

The gene calls are TRBV5-1 and TRBJ2-7, with D possibly matching TRBD1 (6 bases). The length of the CDR3 is 13 residues. Trimming pared 4 bases from V and 2 bases from J, leaving 10 bases between. Germline CDR1 reads SGHRS; CDR2 reads YFSETQ. DNA of the CDR3: TGCGCCAGCAGCCGGGACATCACCTACGAGCAGTACTTC. This gives the protein CASSRDITYEQYF.

The gene calls are TRBV10-3 and TRBJ1-2; 9 bases agree with TRBD1. Germline CDR1 ENHRY, CDR2 SYGVKD. The CDR3 is made up of 13 amino acids. V lost 4 bases and J lost 7; bases outside the gene matches: 4. CDR3 sequence reads: CAISATGGGGYTF. CDR3 nucleotide sequence: TGTGCCATCAGTGCTACAGGGGGCGGTGGCTACACCTTC.

The chain uses TRBV27 and TRBJ2-3; D is unclear. With 0 bases removed from V and 0 bases from J, the gap between germline ends came to 4 bases. The CDR3 extends over 14 amino acids. In germline, CDR1 is MNHEY, CDR2 SMNVEV (reference sequence). In DNA, the CDR3 is TGTGCCAGCAGTTTATCGGCCAGCACAGATACGCAGTATTTT. Protein sequence: CASSLSASTDTQYF.

V is TRBV11-2 and J is TRBJ2-5; D unresolved. This CDR3 has 15 amino acids. The germline CDR1 and CDR2 sequences are SGHAT and FQNNGV. V was trimmed by 4 bases and J by 7 bases, leaving 19 bases between them. Here the CDR3 DNA reads TGTGCCAGCAGCTGGGCCGGGCAAACGTTGGGGACCCAGTACTTC. Its protein product is CASSWAGQTLGTQYF.

This rearrangement joins TRBV28 to TRBJ2-1; TRBD1 matches 7 bases. Trimming cost V 1 base and J 3 bases; bases outside gene matches: 6. This CDR3 has 16 amino acids. The germline CDR1 and CDR2 sequences are MDHEN and SYDVKM. CDR3 DNA: TGTGCCAGCAGTTTATCAGGACAGGCCGGCTACAATGAGCAGTTCTTC. Its protein is CASSLSGQAGYNEQFF.

This chain uses TRBV12-3 or TRBV12-4 with TRBJ1-2; D remains unclear. V was clipped by 3 bases and J by 4 bases, with 9 bases between them. The CDR3 is made up of 13 amino acids. The CDR3 reads CASSLSRIYGYTF. For the CDR3, the DNA is TGTGCCAGCAGTTTGAGTCGGATCTATGGCTACACCTTC.

V gene TRBV29-1 combines with J gene TRBJ1-1; 8 nucleotides line up with TRBD1. The V and J ends lost 5 bases and 3 bases, in that order; junction bases with no gene match: 8. This CDR3 region has 14 residues. Germline CDR1 reads SQVTM; CDR2 reads ANQGSEA. The chain's CDR3 is CSVSDQGAYTEAFF. CDR3 sequence (DNA): TGCAGCGTTTCAGATCAGGGGGCCTACACTGAAGCTTTCTTT.

The chain couples TRBV4-3 to TRBJ1-6; D remains ambiguous. CDR3 length: 14 amino acids. Germline loops: CDR1 LGHNA, CDR2 YSLEER. The ends were cut back, 5 bases at V and 7 bases at J, with 12 bases in the middle. Here the CDR3 reads CASSESGENSPLHF. The CDR3 nucleotides are TGCGCCAGCAGCGAGTCTGGCGAGAATTCACCCCTCCACTTT.

The gene calls are TRBV5-4 and TRBJ1-4; TRBD1 is a possible D gene (6 bases). Deletions cut 3 bases from V and 1 base from J, with 13 bases between. The length of the CDR3 is 16 residues. Germline CDR1 SGHNT, CDR2 YYREEE (reference sequence). The CDR3 coding sequence is TGTGCCAGCAGCTCACAGGGTTCGGGAACTAATGAAAAACTGTTTTTT. This encodes CASSSQGSGTNEKLFF.

The DNA for the CDR3 is TGCAGCCCCAAAGGGGGACATCATGGAAACACCATATATTTT. Translation gives CSPKGGHHGNTIYF. V and J are TRBV29-1 and TRBJ1-3, with D maybe TRBD1 (6 bases). Germline CDR1 and CDR2: SQVTM and ANQGSEA. CDR3 length: 14 amino acids. V dropped 8 bases and J dropped 3 bases, with 17 bases sitting between them.

The rearrangement joins TRBV7-9 to TRBJ1-2; 10 positions match TRBD1. The CDR3 has 14 residues. V gave up 3 bases and J gave up 4 bases; unmatched junction bases: 2. Germline lookup yields CDR1 SEHNR and CDR2 FQNEAQ (reference sequence). CDR3 amino acids: CASSLGQGIYGYTF. CDR3 in DNA: TGTGCCAGCAGCTTGGGACAGGGGATCTATGGCTACACCTTC.

This chain links TRBV30 with TRBJ2-7; 10 bases are shared with TRBD1. V lost 0 bases and J lost 1; bases outside the gene matches: 3. The germline V gene has CDR1 GTSNPN and CDR2 SVGIG (reference sequence). This CDR3 region has 15 residues. The CDR3 spells CAWSVWDRGSYEQYF. CDR3 in DNA: TGTGCCTGGAGTGTATGGGACAGGGGTTCCTACGAGCAGTACTTC. Variable domain in full (rest from reference TRBV30 and TRBJ2-7): SQTIHQWPATLVQPVGSPLSLECTVEGTSNPNLYWYRQAAGRGLQLLFYSVGIGQISSEVPQNLSASRPQDRQFILSSKKLLLSDSGFYLCAWSVWDRGSYEQYFGPGTRLTVT.

V and J are TRBV28 and TRBJ2-1; perhaps TRBD2 as D (5 bases). Germline loops: CDR1 MDHEN, CDR2 SYDVKM. This CDR3 region has 12 residues. Trimming took off 8 bases at V and 5 bases at J, with 10 bases between the two ends. The CDR3 is CASYGINNEQFF. The CDR3 DNA is TGTGCCAGCTACGGGATTAACAATGAGCAGTTCTTC.

The genes are TRBV15 and TRBJ2-1; unclear D gene. Between the trimmed V and J ends, which lost 5 bases and 1 base, there was a span of 15 bases. This CDR3 spans 16 amino acids. The V gene's germline CDR1 is LNHNV and CDR2 YYDKDF (reference sequence). For the CDR3, the DNA is TGTGCCACCAGCGAATACGGCCTCCGATCCTACAATGAGCAGTTCTTC. It codes for CATSEYGLRSYNEQFF.

V gene TRBV7-9 combines with J gene TRBJ1-2; 7 bases line up with TRBD1. V shed 4 bases and J 3 bases; nucleotides not matched to a gene: 2. The V gene's germline CDR1 is SEHNR and CDR2 FQNEAQ (reference sequence). The CDR3 contains 13 residues. CDR3 bases: TGTGCCAGCAGCTCTGGACAGGACTATGGCTACACCTTC. Translation gives CASSSGQDYGYTF.

Worth noting for this clone: In the same sample, other DNA sequences code for this CDR3. The CDR3 DNA reads as TGTGCCAGCAGTTTGAGCGGGGGCGGTTACGAGCAGTACTTC. Amino acid sequence: CASSLSGGGYEQYF. The V call is TRBV28, the J call TRBJ2-7; TRBD2 matches at 8 bases. CDR1 and CDR2 from the germline V gene are MDHEN and SYDVKM. The CDR3 extends over 14 amino acids. V trimming: 3 bases; J trimming: 4 bases; junction bases outside the gene matches: 5.

In its sample, this clone was seen once. The chain is built from TRBV19 and TRBJ1-3, with 8 bases that match TRBD1. Germline V gene lookup returns CDR1 LNHDA and CDR2 SQIVND (reference sequence). The CDR3 loop spans 15 amino acids. Germline trimming cut 4 bases from V and 8 bases from J; bases unmatched to any gene: 10. In DNA form, the CDR3 reads TGTGCCAGTAGTAGCAGCGGACAGGGAGGGCACACCATATATTTT. Encoded protein: CASSSSGQGGHTIYF.

The CDR3 reads CASSLYGTGNYGYTF. For the CDR3, the DNA is TGTGCCAGCAGCTTGTATGGGACAGGAAACTATGGCTACACCTTC. The chain recombines TRBV7-9 with TRBJ1-2; 8 bases are a match to TRBD1. This CDR3 region has 15 residues. Germline CDR1 is SEHNR and CDR2 is FQNEAQ (reference sequence). V lost 3 bases to trimming and J lost 2 bases; unmatched junction nucleotides: 5.

The rearrangement uses TRBV29-1 and TRBJ1-1, with unresolved D. V lost 7 bases to trimming and J lost 0 bases, with 12 bases between them. CDR1 is SQVTM and CDR2 is ANQGSEA in the germline V gene. The CDR3 sequence is 13 residues long. CDR3 in DNA: TGCAGCGGGTGGGTCCTGCTGAACACTGAAGCTTTCTTT. Amino acids: CSGWVLLNTEAFF.

The CDR3: CASSYSRDNTDTQYF. DNA of the CDR3: TGTGCCAGCAGTTACTCGCGGGACAACACAGATACGCAGTATTTT. The chain links TRBV6-5 to TRBJ2-3; D might be TRBD1 or TRBD2, each matching 6 bases. The V end was cut by 0 bases, the J end by 2 bases, with 9 bases between. From germline, CDR1 is MNHEY and CDR2 SVGAGI. The CDR3 length is 15 residues.

The V gene is TRBV7-9, the J gene TRBJ2-1; 7 bases map to TRBD1. V was clipped by 7 bases and J by 0 bases; unmatched bases: 9. This CDR3 is built from 16 residues. The germline V gene encodes CDR1 SEHNR and CDR2 FQNEAQ (reference sequence). DNA of the CDR3: TGTGCCAGCATCAACTTAGGGGGCAGCTCCTACAATGAGCAGTTCTTC. Translated: CASINLGGSSYNEQFF. Full variable domain (missing parts from reference TRBV7-9 and TRBJ2-1): DTGVSQNPRHKITKRGQNVTFRCDPISEHNRLYWYRQTLGQGPEFLTYFQNEAQLEKSRLLSDRFSAERPKGSFSTLEIQRTEQGDSAMYLCASINLGGSSYNEQFFGPGTRLTVL.